What follows are 13 T cell receptor beta chains derived from one specimen sequenced in a study of blood T cell repertoires in COVID-19. Profiling relied on immunoSEQ multiplex PCR, and the TCRdb table lists in-frame clones only, not all of them. The sample yields approximately 180,000 clones, 75% to 90% seen once. Sequences were obtained from PBMCs or T cells enriched from blood (not recorded which). The receptors originated from a woman aged 35 to 49 with acute COVID-19.

This clone has more than one count but fewer than ten. V and J are TRBV19 and TRBJ2-7, with unresolved D. From germline, CDR1 is LNHDA and CDR2 SQIVND (reference sequence). This CDR3 has 14 amino acids. V lost 6 bases and J lost 4, with 16 bases in between. CDR3 residues: CASSPLRRAYEQYF. As DNA, the CDR3 is TGTGCCAGTAGCCCCTTGCGGAGAGCATACGAGCAGTACTTC.

In regard to this clone: The DNA is omitted, as the CDR3 cannot be located on it reliably, and the CDR3 follows TCRdb's listing. This chain connects TRBV21-1 to TRBJ1-3. TRBV21-1 is termed a pseudogene. A total of 17 residues make up the CDR3, ends included. The CDR3 here is CASSARGEVASGNTIYF.

V and J are TRBV24-1 and TRBJ2-5; TRBD1 is a possible D gene (6 bases). This CDR3 region has 14 residues. CDR1 is KGHDR, CDR2 SFDVKD, per germline. V was pared by 4 bases and J by 5 bases, with 13 bases between. This chain's CDR3 is CATSDSTGFETQYF. In DNA, the CDR3 is TGTGCCACCAGTGACTCCACAGGGTTTGAGACCCAGTACTTC.

The genes are TRBV25-1 and TRBJ2-7; D unresolved. Germline CDR1 reads MGHDK; CDR2 reads SYGVNS. V lost 2 bases and J lost 0, with 5 bases in between. This CDR3 has 13 amino acids. CDR3 bases: TGTGCCAGCAGTGAACGCGGCTCCTACGAGCAGTACTTC. Residues: CASSERGSYEQYF.

V gene TRBV5-1 combines with J gene TRBJ2-7, with D perhaps TRBD1 (6 bases). Looked up from germline, CDR1 is SGHRS and CDR2 is YFSETQ. V was shortened by 0 bases and J by 6 bases, with 13 bases between the two germline ends. This CDR3 is 14 amino acids long. The CDR3 loop is CASSLAPGAGEQYF. Written as DNA, the CDR3 is TGCGCCAGCAGCTTGGCCCCAGGGGCAGGCGAGCAGTACTTC.

The chain has TRBV13 and TRBJ2-1; TRBD2 agrees at 8 bases. With 6 bases clipped from V and 0 bases from J, the junction kept 10 bases outside the gene matches. CDR1 and CDR2 from the germline V gene are PRHDT and FYEKMQ (reference sequence). This CDR3 spans 17 amino acids. CDR3 sequence: CASRLNWGTSSYNEQFF. CDR3 DNA: TGTGCCAGCAGACTAAACTGGGGGACTAGCTCCTACAATGAGCAGTTCTTC.

The CDR3 sequence: CAIRTSGSEEQFF. As DNA, the CDR3 is TGTGCCATCAGAACTAGCGGGAGTGAAGAGCAGTTCTTC. The chain couples TRBV10-3 to TRBJ2-1; 11 bases are shared with TRBD2. The junction had 5 bases not matched to a gene; V was cut back by 6 bases and J by 10 bases. The germline gives CDR1 ENHRY, CDR2 SYGVKD. CDR3 length: 13 amino acids.

The CDR3 spells CATAGTGNSPLHF. In DNA form, the CDR3 reads TGTGCCACCGCCGGGACAGGCAATTCACCCCTCCACTTT. The rearrangement joins TRBV19 to TRBJ1-6, with 8 bases that match TRBD1. J lost 7 bases, V lost 10 bases, and 6 bases had no gene match. The CDR3 is made up of 13 amino acids. Germline values: CDR1 LNHDA, CDR2 SQIVND (reference sequence).

V is TRBV9 and J is TRBJ1-1, with 8 bases fitting TRBD1. The CDR3 contains 16 residues. V trimming: 4 bases; J trimming: 0 bases; junction bases outside the gene matches: 8. CDR1 is SGDLS and CDR2 is YYNGEE in the germline V gene. The CDR3 DNA sequence: TGTGCCAGCAGCCCCCCCGGACAGGGAATGAACACTGAAGCTTTCTTT. Residues: CASSPPGQGMNTEAFF.

This clone was picked up a small number of times. The rearrangement links TRBV19 to TRBJ1-2; maybe TRBD1 (5 bases). V lost 3 bases to trimming and J lost 4 bases, with 9 bases between them. Germline V CDR1 and CDR2: LNHDA, SQIVND (reference sequence). This CDR3 contains 13 residues. CDR3 in DNA: TGTGCCAGTAGTATGAGGGGAGGCTATGGCTACACCTTC. Translating it yields CASSMRGGYGYTF. The full variable domain, rest sourced from reference TRBV19 and TRBJ1-2, is DGGITQSPKYLFRKEGQNVTLSCEQNLNHDAMYWYRQDPGQGLRLIYYSQIVNDFQKGDIAEGYSVSREKKESFPLTVTSAQKNPTAFYLCASSMRGGYGYTFGSGTRLTVV.

V and J are TRBV4-3 and TRBJ2-1; 9 bases align to TRBD2. With 0 bases clipped from V and 3 bases from J, the junction kept 6 bases outside the gene matches. The V gene's germline CDR1 is LGHNA and CDR2 YSLEER. The CDR3 totals 17 residues. The CDR3 nucleotides are TGCGCCAGCAGCCAAGATTCCCCTAGCGGGGACTACAATGAGCAGTTCTTC. It specifies CASSQDSPSGDYNEQFF.

V is TRBV5-5 and J is TRBJ1-1; the match to TRBD1 covers 11 bases. With 0 bases clipped from V and 5 bases from J, the junction kept 3 bases outside the gene matches. This CDR3 is built from 15 residues. The germline V gene encodes CDR1 SGHKS and CDR2 YYEKEE (reference sequence). This CDR3 is CASSLVDRGLTEAFF. The CDR3 DNA reads as TGTGCCAGCAGCTTGGTGGACAGGGGGCTTACTGAAGCTTTCTTT.

For the CDR3, the DNA is TGTGCCAGAAGCTTGGACAGGGCCGTACCGAGCTCCTATAATTCACCCCTCCACTTT. It is translated as CARSLDRAVPSSYNSPLHF. The chain couples TRBV5-3 to TRBJ1-6, with D possibly TRBD1 on 6 matching bases. TRBV5-3 is sorted into the ORF group, with uncertain function. V was cut by 0 bases and J by 0 bases, with 16 bases left in between. The CDR3 runs 19 residues.